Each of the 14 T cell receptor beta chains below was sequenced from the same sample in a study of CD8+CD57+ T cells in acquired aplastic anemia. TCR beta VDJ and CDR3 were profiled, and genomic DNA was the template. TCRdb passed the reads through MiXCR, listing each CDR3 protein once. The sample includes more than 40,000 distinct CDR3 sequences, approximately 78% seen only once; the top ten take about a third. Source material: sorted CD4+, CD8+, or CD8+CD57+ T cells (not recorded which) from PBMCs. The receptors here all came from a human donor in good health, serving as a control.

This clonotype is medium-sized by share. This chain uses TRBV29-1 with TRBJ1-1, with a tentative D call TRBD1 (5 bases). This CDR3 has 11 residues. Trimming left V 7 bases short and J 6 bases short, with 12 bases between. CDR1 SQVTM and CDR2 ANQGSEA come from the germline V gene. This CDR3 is CSDFRGSEAFF. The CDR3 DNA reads TGCAGCGACTTCCGGGGGTCTGAAGCTTTCTTT.

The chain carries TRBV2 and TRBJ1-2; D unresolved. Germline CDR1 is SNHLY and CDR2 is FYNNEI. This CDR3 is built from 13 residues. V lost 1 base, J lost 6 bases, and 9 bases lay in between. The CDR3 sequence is CASSEGEYDGYTF. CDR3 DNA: TGTGCCAGCAGTGAAGGAGAATATGATGGCTACACCTTC.

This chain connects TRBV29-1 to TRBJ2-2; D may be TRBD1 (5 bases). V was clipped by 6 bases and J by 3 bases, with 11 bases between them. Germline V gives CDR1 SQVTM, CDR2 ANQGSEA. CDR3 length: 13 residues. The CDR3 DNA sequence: TGCAGCGTCGGACGCAGGGACACCGGGGAGCTGTTTTTT. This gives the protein CSVGRRDTGELFF.

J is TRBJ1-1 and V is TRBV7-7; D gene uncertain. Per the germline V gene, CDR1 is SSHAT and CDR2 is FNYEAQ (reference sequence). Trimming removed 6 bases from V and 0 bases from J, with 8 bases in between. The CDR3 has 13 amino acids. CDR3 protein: CASRARVNTEAFF. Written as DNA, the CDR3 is TGTGCCAGCAGGGCGAGGGTGAACACTGAAGCTTTCTTT.

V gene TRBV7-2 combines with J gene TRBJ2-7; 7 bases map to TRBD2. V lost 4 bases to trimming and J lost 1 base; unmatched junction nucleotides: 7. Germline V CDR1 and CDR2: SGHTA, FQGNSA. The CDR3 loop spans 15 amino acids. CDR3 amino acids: CASSWTGGSSYEQYF. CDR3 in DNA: TGTGCCAGCAGCTGGACCGGGGGGAGTTCCTACGAGCAGTACTTC. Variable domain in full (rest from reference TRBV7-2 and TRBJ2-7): GAGVSQSPSNKVTEKGKDVELRCDPISGHTALYWYRQSLGQGLEFLIYFQGNSAPDKSGLPSDRFSAERTGGSVSTLTIQRTQQEDSAVYLCASSWTGGSSYEQYFGPGTRLTVT.

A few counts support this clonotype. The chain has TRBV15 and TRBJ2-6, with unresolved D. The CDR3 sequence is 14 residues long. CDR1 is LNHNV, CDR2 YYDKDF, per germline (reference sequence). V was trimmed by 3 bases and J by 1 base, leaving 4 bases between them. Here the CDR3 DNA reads TGTGCCACCAGCAGGACGTCTGGGGCCAACGTCCTGACTTTC. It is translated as CATSRTSGANVLTF.

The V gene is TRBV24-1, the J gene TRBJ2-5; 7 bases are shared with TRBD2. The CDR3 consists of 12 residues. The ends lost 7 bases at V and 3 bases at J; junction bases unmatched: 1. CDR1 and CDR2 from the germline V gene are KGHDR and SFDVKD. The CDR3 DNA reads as TGTGCCACCAGCGGGACTAAAGAGACCCAGTACTTC. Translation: CATSGTKETQYF.

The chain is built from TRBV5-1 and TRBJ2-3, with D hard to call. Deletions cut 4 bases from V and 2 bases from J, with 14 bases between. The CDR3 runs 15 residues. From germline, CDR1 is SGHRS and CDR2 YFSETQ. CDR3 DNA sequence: TGCGCCAGCAGCCTGCAAGGAACTCTCACAGATACGCAGTATTTT. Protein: CASSLQGTLTDTQYF.

DNA for the CDR3: TGTGCCAGCAGCCGACTAGCGGAGAGCTCCTACGAGCAGTACTTC. Protein sequence: CASSRLAESSYEQYF. The rearrangement uses TRBV7-2 and TRBJ2-7; 9 nucleotides align to TRBD2. Trimming removed 5 bases from V and 0 bases from J; junction bases left unmatched: 5. CDR1 is SGHTA and CDR2 is FQGNSA in the germline V gene. The CDR3 spans 15 residues.

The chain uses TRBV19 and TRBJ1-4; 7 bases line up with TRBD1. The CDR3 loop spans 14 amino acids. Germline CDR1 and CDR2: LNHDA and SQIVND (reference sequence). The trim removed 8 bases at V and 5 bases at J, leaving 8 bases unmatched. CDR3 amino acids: CASCGLTGNEKLFF. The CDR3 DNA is TGTGCCAGTTGCGGATTGACAGGGAATGAAAAACTGTTTTTT.

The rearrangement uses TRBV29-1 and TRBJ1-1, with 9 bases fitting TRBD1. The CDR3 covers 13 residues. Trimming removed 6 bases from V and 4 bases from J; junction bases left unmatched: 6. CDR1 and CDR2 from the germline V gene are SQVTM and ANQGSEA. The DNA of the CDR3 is TGCAGCGTCCGGACAGGGGTTAGCACTGAAGCTTTCTTT. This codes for CSVRTGVSTEAFF.

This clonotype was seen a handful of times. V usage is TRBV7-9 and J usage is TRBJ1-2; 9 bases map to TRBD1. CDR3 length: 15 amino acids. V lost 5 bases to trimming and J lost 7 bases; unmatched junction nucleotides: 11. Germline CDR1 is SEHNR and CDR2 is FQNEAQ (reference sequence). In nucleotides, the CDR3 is TGTGCCAGCAGCAATCCTCGGACAGGGGAGAGTGGCTACACCTTC. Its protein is CASSNPRTGESGYTF.

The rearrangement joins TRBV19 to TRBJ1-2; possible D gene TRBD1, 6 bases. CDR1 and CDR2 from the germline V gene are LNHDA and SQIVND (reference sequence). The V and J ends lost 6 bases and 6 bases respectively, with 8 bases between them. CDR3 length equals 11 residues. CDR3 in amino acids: CASSRTDGYTF. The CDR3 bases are TGTGCCAGTAGCAGGACAGATGGCTACACCTTC.

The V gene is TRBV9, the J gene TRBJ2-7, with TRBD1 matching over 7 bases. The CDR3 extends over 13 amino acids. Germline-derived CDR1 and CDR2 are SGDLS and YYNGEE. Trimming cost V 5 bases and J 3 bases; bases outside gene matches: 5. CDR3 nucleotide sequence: TGTGCCAGCAGGGCGACAGGGAGCTACGAGCAGTACGTC. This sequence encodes CASRATGSYEQYV.